This TCR beta chain was captured in a study of OX40 agonist ivuxolimab in advanced cancers. Looking at the study overall: Patients in the trial were receiving intravenous ivuxolimab every 2 weeks, at doses of 0.01 to 10 mg/kg. Mean age about 60 years, range about 23 to 85; 82.7% male. Overall study results and limits: At 0.1-3.0 mg/kg, partial responders had clonal expansion among the lowest observed.

The CDR3 covers 16 residues. Trimming took off 2 bases at V and 2 bases at J, with 19 bases between the two ends. Germline V gives CDR1 SQVTM, CDR2 ANQGSEA. Clones were read by immunoSEQ multiplex PCR, and TCRdb kept only the in-frame ones, dropping some. The sample includes approximately 130,000 clones, less than 95% seen only once; the top ten take approximately 1%. A word on this clone: Its specificity is unknown.

The V and J genes are TRBV29-1 and TRBJ2-7; D possibly uses TRBD1 or TRBD2 (5 bases each). Sequencing used CD4+ or CD8+ T cells sorted from blood, obtained in a trial of the OX40 agonist ivuxolimab. The sequence was obtained from an adult with an advanced solid tumor such as melanoma, head and neck, liver or kidney cancer. The chain's CDR3 is CSVEQPSPGRTYEQYF. The CDR3 DNA follows: TGCAGCGTTGAACAGCCAAGTCCGGGACGGACCTACGAGCAGTACTTC.